This is a list of T cell receptor beta chains from one sample in a study of blood T cell repertoires in COVID-19. The data were produced by immunoSEQ multiplex PCR, yet TCRdb's version contains in-frame clones alone and is incomplete. Among 55,000 to 85,000 clones listed, about 90% were seen once. Material for sequencing was peripheral blood. These receptors were obtained from a human donor in a cohort sampled during active COVID-19. Both conserved end residues are part of each CDR3. Each record gives: clone size, D gene, J gene, V gene, CDR3 DNA, CDR3 protein. A D gene is named only where the DNA matches it firmly. Some rows mark clone size as missing; the rest say once, few, many or name a class of expanded clone.

NA | TRBD1 | TRBJ2-2 | TRBV5-1 | TGCGCCAGCAGCGAGGGGGCCGTCACCGGGGAGCTGTTTTTT | CASSEGAVTGELFF
NA | TRBD2 | TRBJ2-1 | TRBV6-5 | TGTGCCAGCAGAGCAGCGGGGGGAGATTACAATGAGCAGTTCTTC | CASRAAGGDYNEQFF
NA | NA | TRBJ1-1 | TRBV13 | TGTGCCAGCAGCTTAGATCAGGACACTGAAGCTTTCTTT | CASSLDQDTEAFF
NA | TRBD2 | TRBJ2-1 | TRBV19 | TGTGCCAGTACCCGCGTGAGCGGGGGCAATGAGCAGTTCTTC | CASTRVSGGNEQFF
NA | TRBD1 | TRBJ2-5 | TRBV3-1/TRBV3-2 | TGTGCCAGCAGCCAAGATACAGGGGAAGTGGAGACCCAGTACTTC | CASSQDTGEVETQYF
NA | NA | TRBJ2-3 | TRBV5-3 | TGTGCCAGAAGCTTGGATAGCGGTCCAGACACTAGCACAGATACGCAGTATTTT | CARSLDSGPDTSTDTQYF
NA | NA | TRBJ1-5 | TRBV6-2/TRBV6-3 | TGTGCCAGCAGCCTAAGGGGGAGCAATCAGCCCCAGCATTTT | CASSLRGSNQPQHF
few | TRBD1 | TRBJ1-2 | TRBV30 | TGTGCCTGGAGGGCAGACAGGGATGGCTACACCTTC | CAWRADRDGYTF
NA | NA | TRBJ2-7 | TRBV28 | TGTGCCAGCAGTCCACAGGTAACCTACGAGCAGTACTTC | CASSPQVTYEQYF
once | TRBD2 | TRBJ2-1 | TRBV10-3 | TGTGCCATCAGTGCTTCCGGGGGGGGGTACAATGAGCAGTTCTTC | CAISASGGGYNEQFF
few | TRBD1 | TRBJ1-5 | TRBV27 | TGTGCCAGCAGTCCAGGGGGACAGGGGATCTTTAGCAATCAGCCCCAGCATTTT | CASSPGGQGIFSNQPQHF
NA | NA | TRBJ1-2 | TRBV10-3 | TGTGCCATCGGCGGAAGGGGAAGCGAGGTTGGCTACACCTTC | CAIGGRGSEVGYTF
NA | NA | TRBJ2-3 | TRBV12-1 | TGTGCCAGGGAGGGCGGCGGGGAGTGCACAGATACGCAGTATTTT | CAREGGGECTDTQYF
NA | TRBD2 | TRBJ2-1 | TRBV15 | TGTGCCACCAGCAGACGTAGCGGGGGGTCATACAATGAGCAGTTCTTC | CATSRRSGGSYNEQFF
NA | TRBD1 | TRBJ1-6 | TRBV19 | TGTGCCAGTCGCCGGGACAGGGAAGTTTCACCCCTCCACTTT | CASRRDREVSPLHF
NA | NA | TRBJ2-3 | TRBV11-2 | TGTGCCAGCAGCTTAGTGACGGGGACAGATACGCAGTATTTT | CASSLVTGTDTQYF
NA | NA | TRBJ2-7 | TRBV9 | TGTGCCAGCAGCGTAGACCCTGACACCTACGAGCAGTACTTC | CASSVDPDTYEQYF
NA | NA | TRBJ1-4 | TRBV10-3 | TGTGCCATCAGTGAGGGGGACACCTCTGCAACTAATGAAAAACTGTTTTTT | CAISEGDTSATNEKLFF
NA | NA | TRBJ1-1 | TRBV30 | TGTGCCTGGAGTGTAAGCCCGGGAGGGAACACTGAAGCTTTCTTT | CAWSVSPGGNTEAFF
NA | NA | TRBJ1-2 | TRBV5-1 | TGCGCCAGCAGCCCACAGGAGAACTATGGCTACACCTTC | CASSPQENYGYTF
NA | TRBD1 | TRBJ1-4 | TRBV9 | TGTGCCAGCAGCTGGACTGGGACAGGGAATGAAAAACTGTTTTTT | CASSWTGTGNEKLFF
NA | NA | TRBJ1-2 | TRBV6-1 | TGTGCCAGCAGTGATACAGACAGGAACTATGGCTACACCTTC | CASSDTDRNYGYTF
NA | TRBD2 | TRBJ2-4 | TRBV7-2 | TGTGCCAGTACTAGCGGGGGGGCCGGGGACATTCAGTACTTC | CASTSGGAGDIQYF
NA | TRBD1 | TRBJ1-3 | TRBV5-6 | TGTGCCAGCAGCGGACAGGGGGGTGCTGGAAACACCATATATTTT | CASSGQGGAGNTIYF
NA | NA | TRBJ1-1 | TRBV12-3/TRBV12-4 | TGTGCCAGCAGTGTATTAATTGCGACTGAAGCTTTCTTT | CASSVLIATEAFF
NA | TRBD1 | TRBJ2-7 | TRBV28 | TGTGCCAGCAGTTCCGGGACAGGGGGGTACGAGCAGTACTTC | CASSSGTGGYEQYF
NA | NA | TRBJ1-6 | TRBV2 | TGTGCCAGCAGTAATAATAATTCACCCCTCCACTTT | CASSNNNSPLHF
NA | NA | TRBJ2-3 | TRBV13 | TGTGCCAGCAGCTTCGGACAGACCACAGATACGCAGTATTTT | CASSFGQTTDTQYF
NA | NA | TRBJ2-7 | TRBV4-1 | TGCGCCAGCAGCCAAGCCCTAATCAGGGGGGATGTTCACTACGAGCAGTACTTC | CASSQALIRGDVHYEQYF
NA | TRBD2 | TRBJ2-2 | TRBV2 | TGTGCCAGCAGTGAAGCAGGAGCGGGGACCACCGGGGAGCTGTTTTTT | CASSEAGAGTTGELFF
NA | NA | TRBJ2-7 | TRBV15 | TGTGCCACCAGCAGAGAACGGGAGTACGAGCAGTACTTC | CATSREREYEQYF
NA | NA | TRBJ1-1 | TRBV5-1 | TGCGCCAGCAGCTCCCTTGGGGCGGGGGGGTTTGACACTGAAGCTTTCTTT | CASSSLGAGGFDTEAFF
NA | NA | TRBJ2-7 | TRBV18 | TGTGCCAGCTCACCATCGCAATCGGGGGTATCCTACGAGCAGTACTTC | CASSPSQSGVSYEQYF
NA | NA | TRBJ1-4 | TRBV5-4 | TGTGCCAGCAGCTTCCCGAAAATCGGTGAAAAACTGTTTTTT | CASSFPKIGEKLFF
NA | NA | TRBJ2-2 | TRBV5-1 | TGCGCCAGCAGCTTCTCGAGCTCCGCCGGGGAGCTGTTTTTT | CASSFSSSAGELFF
NA | TRBD2 | TRBJ2-7 | TRBV6-5 | TGTGCCAGCAGAGGACTAGCGGGGGAGCAGTACTTC | CASRGLAGEQYF
NA | NA | TRBJ1-5 | TRBV18 | TGTGCCAGCTCACCGGACAGAAATCAGCCCCAGCATTTT | CASSPDRNQPQHF
NA | TRBD1 | TRBJ2-3 | TRBV5-1 | TGCGCCAGCAGCGTTACAGGGGTCAAGGATACGCAGTATTTT | CASSVTGVKDTQYF
once | NA | TRBJ1-1 | TRBV5-1 | TGCGCCAGCAACCCCGGCCGGGTGAACACTGAAGCTTTCTTT | CASNPGRVNTEAFF
few | NA | TRBJ1-2 | TRBV19 | TGTGCCAGTAGTAGCGGCATCGCAGCCCGCTCTGGCTACACCTTC | CASSSGIAARSGYTF
NA | NA | TRBJ1-1 | TRBV5-1 | TGCGCCAGCCGAATGACAGGACCGAACACTGAAGCTTTCTTT | CASRMTGPNTEAFF
few | TRBD1 | TRBJ1-1 | TRBV7-2 | TGTGCCAGCAGCACCCGACAGGGGGGGACTGAAGCTTTCTTT | CASSTRQGGTEAFF
NA | NA | TRBJ1-2 | TRBV2 | TGTGCCAGCAAGTGGTGGGGGGAAGGCTACACCTTC | CASKWWGEGYTF
NA | NA | TRBJ2-6 | TRBV7-2 | TGTGCCAGCAGCGATGCAGGGGTCACCGTCCTGACTTTC | CASSDAGVTVLTF
NA | NA | TRBJ2-3 | TRBV19 | TGTGCCAGTACGACTTGGGGCACAGATACGCAGTATTTT | CASTTWGTDTQYF
NA | NA | TRBJ2-2 | TRBV5-1 | TGCGCCAGCACGCAGACTAGTCCCGCCGGGGAGCTGTTTTTT | CASTQTSPAGELFF
once | TRBD1 | TRBJ1-2 | TRBV14 | TGTGCCAGCAGCCCCCGGACAGGCCCAAACTATGGCTACACCTTC | CASSPRTGPNYGYTF
NA | NA | TRBJ1-5 | TRBV5-1 | TGCGCCAGCAGCTTAACGGCAGGGAATCAGCCCCAGCATTTT | CASSLTAGNQPQHF
NA | NA | TRBJ2-3 | TRBV5-1 | TGCGCCAGCAGCTTGGCCGGACAGTTCAGCGATACGCAGTATTTT | CASSLAGQFSDTQYF